The 11 T cell receptor beta chains below were found in one sample sequenced in a study of blood T cell repertoires in COVID-19. Clones were read by immunoSEQ multiplex PCR, and TCRdb kept only the in-frame ones, dropping some. The sample carries about 100,000 clones, more than 70% recorded once. Sequencing used peripheral blood. These receptors were taken from a human donor in a cohort sampled during active COVID-19.

As concerns this clone: Germline is not matched at one junction end, which may reflect a read error. This chain links TRBV5-1 with TRBJ1-6, with a possible D match to TRBD1 (5 bases). The CDR3 covers 15 residues. Per the germline V gene, CDR1 is SGHRS and CDR2 is YFSETQ. The CDR3 nucleotides read TGCGCCAGCAGCCCGAGCGAAGGGGCCTATTCGCCCCTCCACTTT. This codes for CASSPSEGAYSPLHF.

This clone was recorded only once. V gene TRBV12-3 or TRBV12-4 combines with J gene TRBJ1-5; maybe TRBD1 (6 bases). The CDR3 totals 13 residues. The ends were cut back, 5 bases at V and 7 bases at J, with 12 bases in the middle. The CDR3 DNA follows: TGTGCCAGCAGTACAGGGTACAGCCAGCCCCAGCATTTT. Protein: CASSTGYSQPQHF.

V usage is TRBV6-5 and J usage is TRBJ2-7; the D is unclear. The ends were cut back, 6 bases at V and 2 bases at J, with 14 bases in the middle. The CDR3 is 14 amino acids. Germline V lookup: CDR1 MNHEY, CDR2 SVGAGI. The CDR3 sequence is CASSYGPPPYEQYF. The CDR3 DNA is TGTGCCAGCAGCTACGGGCCCCCACCCTACGAGCAGTACTTC.

The chain is built from TRBV29-1 and TRBJ2-2; TRBD1 matches 9 bases. The germline gives CDR1 SQVTM, CDR2 ANQGSEA. The J segment lost 2 bases and the V segment lost 8 bases, leaving 6 bases of the junction unmatched. CDR3 length: 14 residues. CDR3 DNA: TGCAGCTCCCTGACAGGGGGTAACACCGGGGAGCTGTTTTTT. Translated: CSSLTGGNTGELFF.

This chain links TRBV10-3 with TRBJ2-7; 9 nucleotides line up with TRBD2. The CDR3 totals 14 residues. Losses at the gene ends were 0 bases for V and 6 bases for J; bases not matched to a gene: 3. In germline, CDR1 is ENHRY, CDR2 SYGVKD. Written as DNA, the CDR3 is TGTGCCATCAGTGAGTCACTAGCGGGCGGCGAGCAGTACTTC. Translated: CAISESLAGGEQYF.

This rearrangement joins TRBV11-2 to TRBJ1-1; D possibly corresponds to TRBD1 (5 bases). CDR3 length: 15 residues. V lost 0 bases and J lost 2, with 10 bases in between. CDR1 is SGHAT, CDR2 FQNNGV, per germline. CDR3 in DNA: TGTGCCAGCAGCTTAGAAGGAAGGGGAAACACTGAAGCTTTCTTT. Its protein product is CASSLEGRGNTEAFF.

The chain uses TRBV10-3 and TRBJ2-3; maybe TRBD1 (5 bases). From germline, CDR1 is ENHRY and CDR2 SYGVKD. The V gene lost 6 bases and the J gene lost 2 bases, with 12 bases spanning the gap. This CDR3 is 14 amino acids long. The CDR3 is CAIRDTFYTDTQYF. For the CDR3, the DNA is TGTGCCATCAGGGACACCTTTTACACAGATACGCAGTATTTT.

The chain has TRBV5-1 and TRBJ2-3, with D possibly being TRBD2 (6 bases). CDR1 and CDR2 (germline): SGHRS, YFSETQ. This CDR3 region has 14 residues. The V end lost 5 bases, the J end lost 4 bases, and 14 bases lay between the germline ends. CDR3 region: CASSRSGQADTQYF. CDR3 bases: TGCGCCAGCAGTCGAAGCGGGCAAGCAGATACGCAGTATTTT.

This rearrangement joins TRBV30 to TRBJ2-6; maybe TRBD1 (6 bases). V shed 4 bases and J shed 0 bases, with 10 bases lying between them. The CDR3 covers 15 residues. Looked up from germline, CDR1 is GTSNPN and CDR2 is SVGIG (reference sequence). The CDR3 bases are TGTGCCTGGAACAGGGAAGGCTCTGGGGCCAACGTCCTGACTTTC. Amino acids: CAWNREGSGANVLTF.

This chain connects TRBV7-8 to TRBJ2-7; no clear D. Germline CDR1 and CDR2: SGHVS and FQNEAQ. Trimming removed 2 bases from V and 4 bases from J, with 9 bases in between. The CDR3 sequence is 13 residues long. CDR3 sequence: CASSLKQFYEQYF. The CDR3 nucleotides are TGTGCCAGCAGCTTAAAACAATTTTACGAGCAGTACTTC.

This chain links TRBV7-2 with TRBJ2-7; TRBD2 might be the D (6 bases). Germline loops: CDR1 SGHTA, CDR2 FQGNSA. CDR3 size: 15 residues. V lost 4 bases and J 0 bases, leaving 13 bases between the germline ends. DNA for the CDR3: TGTGCCAGCAGCTCCGCCGGGACTCCCTCCTACGAGCAGTACTTC. The encoded protein is CASSSAGTPSYEQYF.